The source of this TCR beta chain is a study of early T cells in non-severe SARS-CoV-2 infection. Germline loops: CDR1 SEHNR, CDR2 FQNEAQ (reference sequence). V gave up 3 bases and J gave up 8 bases, with 16 bases separating them. The CDR3 has 14 amino acids. As for this clonotype: Its antigen is undetermined.

Whole-study results and caveats: A preference for anti-spike CD8 responses marked VDJdb matching, which missed private and CD4 specificities.

The TCR library protocol attached unique molecular identifiers to the individual cDNA molecules. TCRdb reanalysed the 5' RACE reads using MiXCR and keeps one entry per CDR3 protein. The table has 60,000 or so distinct CDR3 sequences, about 12% seen once. This chain connects TRBV7-9 to TRBJ1-2, with a weak D call TRBD1 (5 bases). The sample was whole blood. The receptor comes from an adult who was a healthcare worker with PCR-confirmed SARS-CoV-2 infection or an uninfected control (not recorded which). DNA for the CDR3: TGTGCCAGCAGCTTCTCGACAGACCCCACCGGCTACACCTTC. Its translation is CASSFSTDPTGYTF. The complete variable domain, with remaining parts taken from reference TRBV7-9 and TRBJ1-2, reads DTGVSQNPRHKITKRGQNVTFRCDPISEHNRLYWYRQTLGQGPEFLTYFQNEAQLEKSRLLSDRFSAERPKGSFSTLEIQRTEQGDSAMYLCASSFSTDPTGYTFGSGTRLTVV.